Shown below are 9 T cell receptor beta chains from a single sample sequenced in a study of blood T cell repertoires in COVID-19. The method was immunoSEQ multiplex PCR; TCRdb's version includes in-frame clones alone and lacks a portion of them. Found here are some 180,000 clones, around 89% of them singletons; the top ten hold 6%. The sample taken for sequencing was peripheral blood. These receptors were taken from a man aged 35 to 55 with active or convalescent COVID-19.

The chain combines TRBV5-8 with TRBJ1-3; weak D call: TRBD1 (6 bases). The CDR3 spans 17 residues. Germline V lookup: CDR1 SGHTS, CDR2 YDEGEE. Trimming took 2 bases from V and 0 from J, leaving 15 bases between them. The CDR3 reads CASSLQGNIASGNTIYF. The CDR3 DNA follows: TGTGCCAGCAGCTTACAGGGAAATATAGCCTCTGGAAACACCATATATTTT.

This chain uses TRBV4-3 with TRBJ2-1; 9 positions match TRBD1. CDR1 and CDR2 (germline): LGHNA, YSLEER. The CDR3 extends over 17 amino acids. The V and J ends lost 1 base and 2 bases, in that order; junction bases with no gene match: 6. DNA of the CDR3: TGCGCCAGCAGCCAAGGGACACAGGGGGCTGCCTACAATGAGCAGTTCTTC. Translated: CASSQGTQGAAYNEQFF.

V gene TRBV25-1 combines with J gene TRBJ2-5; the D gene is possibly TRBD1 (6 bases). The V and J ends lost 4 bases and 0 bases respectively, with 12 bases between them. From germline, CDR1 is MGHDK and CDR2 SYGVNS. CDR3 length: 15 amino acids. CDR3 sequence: CASSGTESDQETQYF. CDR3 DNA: TGTGCCAGCAGTGGGACAGAGTCAGACCAAGAGACCCAGTACTTC.

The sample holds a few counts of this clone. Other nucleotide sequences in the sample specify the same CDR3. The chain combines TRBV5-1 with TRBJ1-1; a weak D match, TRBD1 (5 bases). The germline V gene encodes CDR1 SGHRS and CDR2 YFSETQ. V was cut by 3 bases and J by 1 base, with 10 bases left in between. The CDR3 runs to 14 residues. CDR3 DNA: TGCGCCAGCAGCTCGGGGCGGGGGAACACTGAAGCTTTCTTT. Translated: CASSSGRGNTEAFF.

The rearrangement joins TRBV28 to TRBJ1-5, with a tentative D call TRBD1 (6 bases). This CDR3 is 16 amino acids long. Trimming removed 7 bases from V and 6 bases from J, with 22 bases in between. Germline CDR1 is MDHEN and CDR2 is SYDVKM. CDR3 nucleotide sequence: TGTGCCAGCACCCGCTCCGGTGGGGGGGCGGGTCAGCCCCAGCATTTT. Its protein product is CASTRSGGGAGQPQHF.

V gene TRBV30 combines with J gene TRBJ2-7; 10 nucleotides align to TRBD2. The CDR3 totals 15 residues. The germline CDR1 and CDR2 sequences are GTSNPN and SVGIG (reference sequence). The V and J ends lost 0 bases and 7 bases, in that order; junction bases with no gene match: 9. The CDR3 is CAWSVLLAGVGEQYF. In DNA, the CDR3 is TGTGCCTGGAGTGTACTGCTAGCGGGAGTAGGGGAGCAGTACTTC. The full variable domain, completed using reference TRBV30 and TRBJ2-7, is SQTIHQWPATLVQPVGSPLSLECTVEGTSNPNLYWYRQAAGRGLQLLFYSVGIGQISSEVPQNLSASRPQDRQFILSSKKLLLSDSGFYLCAWSVLLAGVGEQYFGPGTRLTVT.

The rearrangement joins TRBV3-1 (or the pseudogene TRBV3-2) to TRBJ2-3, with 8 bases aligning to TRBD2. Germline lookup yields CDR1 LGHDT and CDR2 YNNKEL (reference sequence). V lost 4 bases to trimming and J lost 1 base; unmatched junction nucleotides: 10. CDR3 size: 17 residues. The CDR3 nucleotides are TGTGCCAGCAGCCTTCCCCGGGGGGGCCTTGGCACAGATACGCAGTATTTT. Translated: CASSLPRGGLGTDTQYF.

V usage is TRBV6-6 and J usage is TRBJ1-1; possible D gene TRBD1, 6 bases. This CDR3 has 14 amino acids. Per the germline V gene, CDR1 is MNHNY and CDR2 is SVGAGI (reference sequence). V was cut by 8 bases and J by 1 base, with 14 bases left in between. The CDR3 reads CASAPGQKNTEAFF. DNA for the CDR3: TGTGCCAGCGCCCCGGGACAAAAGAACACTGAAGCTTTCTTT.

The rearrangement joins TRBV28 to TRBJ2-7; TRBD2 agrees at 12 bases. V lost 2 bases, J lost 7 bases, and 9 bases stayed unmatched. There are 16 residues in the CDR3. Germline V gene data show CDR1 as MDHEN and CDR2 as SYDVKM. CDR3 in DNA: TGTGCCAGCAGTTTACCCCTAGCGGGAGGGCCGGGGGAGCAGTACTTC. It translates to CASSLPLAGGPGEQYF.